This TCR beta chain appears in the sequencing data of a study of response to subunit inactivated influenza vaccine. The table lists this clonotype with a few counts. What it binds is unknown. Germline loops: CDR1 ENHRY, CDR2 SYGVKD. V was cut by 6 bases and J by 5 bases, with 17 bases left in between. The CDR3 loop spans 15 amino acids. TCRdb re-called the RT-PCR reads through MiXCR, storing one row per CDR3 protein. The repertoire includes about 570,000 distinct CDR3 sequences, about 11% of them detected once, and about 11% sits in the top ten. Study-level findings and limits: Authors suggested each seasonal flu vaccination may recruit only limited numbers of new T cells.

These records were also assigned to another study, of T cells expressing NK-cell markers. Per that study: Template switching by 5'RACE with UMIs generated the TCR beta cDNA. It was sorted CD3+CD56-NKG2C+, CD3+CD56+NKG2C- and CD3+CD56+NKG2C+ T cells that provided the TCR beta repertoires. The share of CD8+ T cells held by dominant NKG2C+ clonotypes was about 1.0-8% in about six donors.

This TCR came from a man in his fifties or sixties who received an inactivated influenza vaccine. This rearrangement joins TRBV10-3 to TRBJ2-1; no definite D call. The specimen was PBMCs from blood, collected on the day of vaccination. DNA of the CDR3: TGTGCCATCAGGGACCGATCTAGTCTCAACAATGAGCAGTTCTTC. This sequence encodes CAIRDRSSLNNEQFF.